These 10 T cell receptor beta chains share one sample of origin, sequenced in a study of blood T cell repertoires in COVID-19. Clones were sequenced by immunoSEQ multiplex PCR, and TCRdb holds only the in-frame ones, with some missing. The sample carries fewer than 400,000 clones, approximately 85% recorded once. Material for sequencing was PBMCs or T cells enriched from blood (not recorded which). Receptors originate from a man aged 30 to 45 who had recovered from COVID-19.

The chain is built from TRBV12-3 or TRBV12-4 and TRBJ1-3; no firm D call. The CDR3 sequence is 13 residues long. Trimming took 7 bases from V and 1 from J, leaving 8 bases between them. CDR3 in DNA: TGTGCCAGCACGCTAGAATCTGGAAACACCATATATTTT. It translates to CASTLESGNTIYF.

The chain carries TRBV7-2 and TRBJ2-7, with D possibly matching TRBD2 (6 bases). Trimming left V 2 bases short and J 6 bases short, with 11 bases between. Germline V lookup: CDR1 SGHTA, CDR2 FQGNSA. The CDR3 spans 13 residues. DNA for the CDR3: TGTGCCAGCAGCTTAAGAATCGGGGGCGAGCAGTACTTC. This encodes CASSLRIGGEQYF.

The chain couples TRBV7-9 to TRBJ2-1; D is possibly TRBD1 (6 bases). From germline, CDR1 is SEHNR and CDR2 FQNEAQ (reference sequence). The CDR3 totals 12 residues. Deletions cut 5 bases from V and 12 bases from J, with 14 bases between. In DNA, the CDR3 is TGTGCCAGCAGCCGAAGACAGGCGTTGCAGTTCTTC. Protein sequence: CASSRRQALQFF.

DNA of the CDR3: TGTGCCAGCAGCGCCACAGGGGGACCTTATGAGCAGTACTTC. It yields the protein CASSATGGPYEQYF. The chain uses TRBV9 and TRBJ2-7, with TRBD1 identical over 8 bases. The CDR3 length is 14 residues. J lost 7 bases, V lost 3 bases, and 9 bases had no gene match. Looked up from germline, CDR1 is SGDLS and CDR2 is YYNGEE.

V usage is TRBV11-2 and J usage is TRBJ1-3, with D tentatively TRBD1 (5 bases). V shed 1 base and J shed 4 bases, with 14 bases lying between them. CDR3 size: 16 residues. Germline V lookup: CDR1 SGHAT, CDR2 FQNNGV. CDR3 DNA: TGTGCCAGCAGCTTAGTTGCAGGGTTCGCGGGAAACACCATATATTTT. Encoded protein: CASSLVAGFAGNTIYF.

This chain connects TRBV18 to TRBJ1-5, with D maybe TRBD1 (6 bases). V lost 3 bases to trimming and J lost 1 base, with 16 bases between them. CDR3 size: 17 residues. From germline, CDR1 is KGHSH and CDR2 LQKENI. CDR3 nucleotides: TGTGCCAGCTCACCGGACAGCGGGGTAAAGAGCAATCAGCCCCAGCATTTT. Protein sequence: CASSPDSGVKSNQPQHF.

The gene calls are TRBV7-3 and TRBJ2-2; D is perhaps TRBD2 (5 bases). Trimming pared 8 bases from V and 4 bases from J, leaving 17 bases between. CDR3 length: 15 amino acids. Germline lookup yields CDR1 SGHTA and CDR2 FQGTGA. Written as DNA, the CDR3 is TGTGCCAGCGAAGGAGGCGTACTAGGCACCGGGGAGCTGTTTTTT. Amino acids: CASEGGVLGTGELFF.

This sequence joins TRBV4-1 and TRBJ1-2; D perhaps matches TRBD1 (5 bases). The CDR3 loop spans 15 amino acids. The germline gives CDR1 MGHRA, CDR2 YSYEKL. Trimming took 2 bases from V and 4 from J, leaving 14 bases between them. CDR3 sequence (DNA): TGCGCCAGCAGCCAATGGGTAGGGGAGGGCTATGGCTACACCTTC. Its protein is CASSQWVGEGYGYTF.

This rearrangement joins TRBV9 to TRBJ1-5; D remains unclear. The germline CDR1 and CDR2 sequences are SGDLS and YYNGEE. Trimming pared 2 bases from V and 0 bases from J, leaving 9 bases between. The CDR3 extends over 15 amino acids. This chain's CDR3 is CASSVTASSNQPQHF. In DNA form, the CDR3 reads TGTGCCAGCAGCGTTACAGCAAGTAGCAATCAGCCCCAGCATTTT.

The rearrangement uses TRBV3-1 (or the pseudogene TRBV3-2) and TRBJ2-7; tentative D call: TRBD2 (7 bases). The germline V gene encodes CDR1 LGHDT and CDR2 YNNKEL (reference sequence). This CDR3 contains 13 residues. V was pared by 3 bases and J by 5 bases, with 11 bases between. CDR3 loop: CASSHRGANEQYF. Here the CDR3 DNA reads TGTGCCAGCAGCCATCGGGGGGCCAACGAGCAGTACTTC.